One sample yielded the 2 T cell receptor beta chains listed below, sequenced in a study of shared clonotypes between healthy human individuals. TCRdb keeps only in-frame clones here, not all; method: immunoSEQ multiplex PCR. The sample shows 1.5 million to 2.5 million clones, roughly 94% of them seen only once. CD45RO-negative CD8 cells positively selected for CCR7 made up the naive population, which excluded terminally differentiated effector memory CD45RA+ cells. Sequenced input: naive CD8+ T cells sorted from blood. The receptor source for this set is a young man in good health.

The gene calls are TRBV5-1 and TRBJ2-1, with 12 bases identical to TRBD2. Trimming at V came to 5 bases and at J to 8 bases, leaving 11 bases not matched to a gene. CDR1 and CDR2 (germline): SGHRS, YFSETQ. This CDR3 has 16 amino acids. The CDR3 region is CASSFPTSGSFYEQFF. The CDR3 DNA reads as TGCGCCAGCAGTTTCCCGACTAGCGGGAGTTTCTATGAGCAGTTCTTC.

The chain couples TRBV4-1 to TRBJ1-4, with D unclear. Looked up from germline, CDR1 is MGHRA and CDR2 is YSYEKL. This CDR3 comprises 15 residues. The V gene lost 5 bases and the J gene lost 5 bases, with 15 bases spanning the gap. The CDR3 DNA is TGCGCCAGCAGCTCAGACTTAGGCCTAAATGAAAAACTGTTTTTT. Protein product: CASSSDLGLNEKLFF.